A selection of T cell receptor beta chains follows, all from one sample in a study of blood T cell repertoires in COVID-19. Generated by immunoSEQ multiplex PCR, the TCRdb table keeps only in-frame clones and is missing some. The sample lists approximately 86,000 clones, 75% to 85% occurring once. The material sequenced was peripheral blood. The receptors come from a woman in her 70s with acute or convalescent COVID-19. CDR3s include the opening cysteine and the closing phenylalanine or tryptophan. The D gene is left open where the match is weak. Clone size is not always given. Where it is, it says once, few, many or a class for expanded clones.

j_gene | d_gene | abundance | v_gene | CDR3nt | CDR3aa
TRBJ2-1 | TRBD1 | NA | TRBV19 | TGTGCCAGTAGTATATCGGACAGGGGGCGCAATGAGCAGTTCTTC | CASSISDRGRNEQFF
TRBJ1-2 | TRBD1 | NA | TRBV6-5 | TGTGCCAGCTATGGGACAGGGGTTCCGTTTTTTGGCTACACCTTC | CASYGTGVPFFGYTF
TRBJ2-7 | TRBD2 | once | TRBV30 | TGTGCCTGGTCCAGCGGGAGCTCCTACGAGCAGTACTTC | CAWSSGSSYEQYF
TRBJ2-2 | NA | NA | TRBV19 | TGTGCCAGTAGTATAGGGGACTCCACCGGGGAGCTGTTTTTT | CASSIGDSTGELFF
TRBJ2-3 | TRBD2 | NA | TRBV7-6 | TGTGCCAGCAGCTTAGGGGGACTAGCGGGAGGCTATACGCAGTATTTT | CASSLGGLAGGYTQYF
TRBJ2-1 | NA | NA | TRBV7-9 | TGTGCCAGCAGCTTGTATTATGAGCAGTTCTTC | CASSLYYEQFF
TRBJ1-1 | NA | NA | TRBV6-5 | TGTGCCAGCAGTTTCCGGGGAACTGAAGCTTTCTTT | CASSFRGTEAFF
TRBJ2-5 | NA | NA | TRBV3-1/TRBV3-2 | TGTGCCAGCAGGGAAACAGGGTTGGAGACCCAGTACTTC | CASRETGLETQYF
TRBJ2-5 | NA | large | TRBV24-1 | TGTGCCACCAGTGATTTGCAGGGGACTATGGGAGAGACCCAGTACTTC | CATSDLQGTMGETQYF
TRBJ2-1 | TRBD2 | few | TRBV19 | TGTGCCAGTAGGGCGGGTAGCGGGGGGGCCAAGGAGCAGTTCTTC | CASRAGSGGAKEQFF
TRBJ2-7 | NA | once | TRBV5-6 | TGTGCCAGCAGCTTCTCAGCGGAGCAGTACTTC | CASSFSAEQYF
TRBJ1-1 | TRBD1 | NA | TRBV28 | TGTGCCAGCAGTTCTATAACAGGGGGTTTGATTCCTGAAGCTTTCTTT | CASSSITGGLIPEAFF
TRBJ1-2 | NA | NA | TRBV28 | TGTGCCAGCAGTTCCCCCGGGTCAGGGGCCGGTGGCTACACCTTC | CASSSPGSGAGGYTF
TRBJ1-2 | NA | NA | TRBV7-9 | TGTGCCAGCAGCTTGGCGGGACGCATCAACTTTGGCTACACCTTC | CASSLAGRINFGYTF
TRBJ2-6 | NA | NA | TRBV18 | TGTGCCAGCTCACCAGAGAGGGCTGGGGCCAACGTCCTGACTTTC | CASSPERAGANVLTF